This entry lists 20 T cell receptor beta chains sequenced from one sample in a study of shared clonotypes between healthy human individuals (TCRdb year 2020). The library was generated by the immunoSEQ multiplex PCR assay. What TCRdb holds here is the immuneACCESS table cut down to in-frame rearrangements. Part of the clones is not present; checked against another copy, under half of the missing clones reflect an unresolved V gene, and the others are unexplained. The table for this sample lists around 370,000 clones; 90% to 98% of them were counted only once. Jointly, the top ten make up about 0.32% of the sample. Sequencing was performed on memory CD8+ T cells sorted from blood. This specimen's cell subset or site label, interpreted: CD45RO+ cells pooled with CCR7-negative TemRA cells. The receptor source for this set is a young man in good health.

The chain couples TRBV11-2 to TRBJ2-7, with TRBD2 as a possible D gene (5 bases). This CDR3 comprises 15 residues. V was clipped by 0 bases and J by 2 bases, with 11 bases between them. Germline CDR1 SGHAT, CDR2 FQNNGV. CDR3: CASSLDPGSTYEQYF. The DNA for the CDR3 is TGTGCCAGCAGCTTAGATCCGGGGTCTACCTACGAGCAGTACTTC.

The chain has TRBV7-9 and TRBJ2-1; 8 nucleotides agree with TRBD1. The CDR3 length is 13 residues. The J segment lost 6 bases and the V segment lost 6 bases, leaving 4 bases of the junction unmatched. Germline V CDR1 and CDR2: SEHNR, FQNEAQ (reference sequence). CDR3 in amino acids: CASSSDRANEQFF. Here the CDR3 DNA reads TGTGCCAGCAGTTCGGACAGGGCCAATGAGCAGTTCTTC.

The chain combines TRBV28 with TRBJ2-1, with TRBD1 matching 7 bases. CDR1 is MDHEN, CDR2 SYDVKM, per germline. The CDR3 spans 12 residues. Trimming took 5 bases from V and 10 from J; bases not matched to a gene: 5. Here the CDR3 DNA reads TGTGCCAGCAGTACTTACAGGGGCGAGCAGTTCTTC. It codes for CASSTYRGEQFF.

The chain has TRBV21-1 and TRBJ1-3; the table's D call, TRBD1, was not checked against the DNA. TRBV21-1 is a listed pseudogene. This CDR3 has 15 residues. CDR3 protein: CASSKACSSGNTIYF. The DNA for the CDR3 is TGTGCCAGCAGCAAAGCCTGCAGTTCTGGAAACACCATATATTTT.

The genes are TRBV5-8 and TRBJ2-3; a possible D gene is TRBD2 (6 bases). With 7 bases removed from V and 0 bases from J, the gap between germline ends came to 9 bases. Germline CDR1 is SGHTS and CDR2 is YDEGEE. The length of the CDR3 is 13 residues. The CDR3 DNA reads as TGTGCCAGCGGGGGGACTAGCACAGATACGCAGTATTTT. Encoded protein: CASGGTSTDTQYF.

The chain links TRBV7-3 to TRBJ2-3, with 8 nucleotides matching TRBD2. Germline trimming cut 5 bases from V and 8 bases from J; bases unmatched to any gene: 18. CDR3 size: 17 residues. Germline V CDR1 and CDR2: SGHTA, FQGTGA. CDR3 region: CASSQEVGLGSRVTQYF. CDR3 in DNA: TGTGCCAGCAGCCAAGAGGTGGGACTAGGAAGTAGAGTTACGCAGTATTTT.

The chain joins TRBV28 to TRBJ1-1; D not certain. The length of the CDR3 is 14 residues. V was shortened by 2 bases and J by 4 bases, with 11 bases between the two germline ends. Germline CDR1 MDHEN, CDR2 SYDVKM. The CDR3 nucleotides are TGTGCCAGCAGTTTAGGGTGGGCGGGCACTGAAGCTTTCTTT. Its protein is CASSLGWAGTEAFF.

The V call is TRBV6-5, the J call TRBJ2-3; 8 bases are shared with TRBD1. Trimming at V came to 2 bases and at J to 1 base, leaving 2 bases not matched to a gene. The CDR3 is made up of 15 amino acids. Germline V gene data show CDR1 as MNHEY and CDR2 as SVGAGI. In nucleotides, the CDR3 is TGTGCCAGCAGTTACGTGGGACAGGGCACAGATACGCAGTATTTT. Residues: CASSYVGQGTDTQYF.

The chain combines TRBV29-1 with TRBJ2-2, with TRBD1 identical over 7 bases. V was clipped by 8 bases and J by 7 bases; unmatched bases: 7. From germline, CDR1 is SQVTM and CDR2 ANQGSEA. The CDR3 is 12 amino acids. The CDR3, as DNA: TGCAGCACCTCGGACAGGCTCGGGGAGCTGTTTTTT. Amino acid sequence: CSTSDRLGELFF.

A remark on this clone: Other DNA sequences in the sample encode the same CDR3. The chain has TRBV7-9 and TRBJ2-7; 13 bases map to TRBD2. This CDR3 has 16 amino acids. Trimming cost V 6 bases and J 2 bases; bases outside gene matches: 7. The germline V gene encodes CDR1 SEHNR and CDR2 FQNEAQ (reference sequence). The CDR3 loop is CASSPGTSGATYEQYF. The CDR3 bases are TGTGCCAGCAGTCCGGGGACTAGCGGGGCCACCTACGAGCAGTACTTC.

The genes are TRBV9 and TRBJ2-1; no firm D call. The CDR3 runs 13 residues. Trimming took 0 bases from V and 7 from J, leaving 8 bases between them. The germline gives CDR1 SGDLS, CDR2 YYNGEE. CDR3 DNA: TGTGCCAGCAGCGTAGGGGGTCAGAATGAGCAGTTCTTC. This gives the protein CASSVGGQNEQFF.

This chain connects TRBV28 to TRBJ2-5; 9 bases line up with TRBD1. This CDR3 comprises 15 residues. Germline V gene data show CDR1 as MDHEN and CDR2 as SYDVKM. V lost 4 bases, J lost 5 bases, and 8 bases stayed unmatched. CDR3 in DNA: TGTGCCAGCAGTTCGACAGGGGGAGGGCCGGAGACCCAGTACTTC. This sequence encodes CASSSTGGGPETQYF. Using reference TRBV28 and TRBJ2-5 for the parts outside the CDR3, the full variable domain is DVKVTQSSRYLVKRTGEKVFLECVQDMDHENMFWYRQDPGLGLRLIYFSYDVKMKEKGDIPEGYSVSREKKERFSLILESASTNQTSMYLCASSSTGGGPETQYFGPGTRLLVL.

The chain combines TRBV6-5 with TRBJ1-2; D remains unclear. V was shortened by 2 bases and J by 2 bases, with 6 bases between the two germline ends. Per germline, CDR1 MNHEY and CDR2 SVGAGI. The CDR3 is 13 residues long. The CDR3 nucleotides read TGTGCCAGCAGTTACACCCCCAACTATGGCTACACCTTC. This translates into CASSYTPNYGYTF.

The chain is built from TRBV4-2 and TRBJ2-1; D not resolved. The germline V gene encodes CDR1 LGHNA and CDR2 YNFKEQ. Trimming pared 5 bases from V and 1 base from J, leaving 12 bases between. The CDR3 spans 15 residues. The DNA for the CDR3 is TGTGCCAGCAGCGGTCGCCCCTCTTCCTACAATGAGCAGTTCTTC. Protein: CASSGRPSSYNEQFF.

The chain recombines TRBV5-1 with TRBJ2-1; maybe TRBD2 (7 bases). Trimming removed 0 bases from V and 0 bases from J, with 13 bases in between. This CDR3 has 17 residues. Germline V gene sequence: CDR1 SGHRS, CDR2 YFSETQ. The chain's CDR3 is CASSLEGGTFSYNEQFF. In DNA form, the CDR3 reads TGCGCCAGCAGCTTGGAGGGGGGGACCTTCTCCTACAATGAGCAGTTCTTC.

This chain uses TRBV7-2 with TRBJ1-2, with D perhaps matching TRBD1 (5 bases). From germline, CDR1 is SGHTA and CDR2 FQGNSA. This CDR3 region has 14 residues. V shed 3 bases and J shed 3 bases, with 11 bases lying between them. CDR3 sequence: CASSFTDMDYGYTF. The DNA of the CDR3 is TGTGCCAGCAGCTTTACGGACATGGACTATGGCTACACCTTC.

This rearrangement joins TRBV18 to TRBJ2-7; D not resolved. CDR3 size: 13 residues. Germline CDR1 KGHSH, CDR2 LQKENI. The germline V and J ends were trimmed by 3 bases and 7 bases, with 13 bases remaining between them. The CDR3 coding sequence is TGTGCCAGCTCACCCACTACCCGCAGGGAGCAGTACTTC. This sequence encodes CASSPTTRREQYF.

The rearrangement links TRBV19 to TRBJ1-2; 10 positions agree with TRBD1. This CDR3 has 16 amino acids. Germline CDR1 LNHDA, CDR2 SQIVND (reference sequence). After removal of 3 bases from V and 4 bases from J, the junction contained 8 bases not matched to a gene. The CDR3 nucleotides are TGTGCCAGTAGTATCGGCCGGGACAGGGGCACCTATGGCTACACCTTC. It encodes CASSIGRDRGTYGYTF.

The J gene is TRBJ2-5, the V gene TRBV7-8; no definite D call. The J call may be faulty, since TRBJ2-7 better matches the DNA end. CDR3 length equals 16 residues. CDR1 is SGHVS, CDR2 FQNEAQ, per germline. In nucleotides, the CDR3 is TGTGCCAGCAGCTCTGGGCCCGATCCCAGGTTGTACGAGCAGTACTTC. This codes for CASSSGPDPRLYEQYF.

This chain joins TRBV5-1 and TRBJ2-7; D is possibly TRBD1 (6 bases). This CDR3 region has 13 residues. Trimming left V 4 bases short and J 11 bases short, with 19 bases between. Germline CDR1 and CDR2: SGHRS and YFSETQ. CDR3 nucleotides: TGCGCCAGCAGCGCTGGTCTGACAGGTTCGGAGTACTTC. Its protein is CASSAGLTGSEYF.